This is a list of T cell receptor beta chains from one sample in a study of T cell repertoires and HLA-DP antigens. The method was immunoSEQ multiplex PCR; TCRdb's version includes in-frame clones alone and lacks a portion of them. The sample has some 110,000 clones, 80% to 95% seen once. Their antigens are not known. Material for sequencing was CD4+ T cells from PBMCs. Every receptor here comes from a woman aged 18 to 35 in good health and CMV-seronegative. The CDR3 runs from the conserved cysteine through the conserved F or W.

v_call,j_call,cdr3_aa
TRBV28,TRBJ1-2,CASSLDRNYGYTF
TRBV7-2,TRBJ2-5,CASSLGLAGTQETQYF
TRBV7-8,TRBJ2-1,CASSKSWTSGRGLAYNEQFF
TRBV7-9,TRBJ2-2,CASSRPADGNTGELFF
TRBV5-1,TRBJ1-3,CASSLDSGLGNTIYF
TRBV11-2,TRBJ2-4,CASSRSLAGQNIQYF
TRBV7-9,TRBJ1-1,CASSLVRENTEAFF
TRBV28,TRBJ2-1,CASSLYGLTTHNEQFF
TRBV7-2,TRBJ1-3,CASSLARGRFSGNTIYF
TRBV5-4,TRBJ2-5,CASSLDREHLRAQYF
TRBV2,TRBJ1-5,CASSGGISQPQHF
TRBV9,TRBJ2-6,CASSVVRGTGTGGSGANVLTF
TRBV2,TRBJ1-3,CASRSRRPNRRNTIYF
TRBV6-1,TRBJ1-3,CASSGGRPAGNTIYF
TRBV5-1,TRBJ2-7,CASSFRLAGSYEQYF
TRBV11-3,TRBJ2-1,CASSLRGGGYNEQFF
TRBV28,TRBJ2-4,CASTLAGDSAKNIQYF
TRBV7-9,TRBJ1-2,CASSLNPGTANYGYTF
TRBV9,TRBJ1-2,CASSVVSSRTGMGYGYTF
TRBV5-1,TRBJ1-1,CASSFEGSVTEAFF
TRBV10-3,TRBJ1-1,CAISESGQGLNTEAFF
TRBV9,TRBJ2-3,CASSVLAADTQYF
TRBV5-6,TRBJ1-2,CASSIKGVRGRYGYTF
TRBV11-2,TRBJ2-7,CASSTMTGAYEQYF
TRBV5-4,TRBJ2-2,CASSLVRGANTGELFF
TRBV6-1,TRBJ2-2,CASSLWTRAGELFF
TRBV7-9,TRBJ2-7,CASSLSSGAAYEQYF
TRBV7-6,TRBJ2-7,CASSPGTSGDHFSYEQYF
TRBV21-1,TRBJ1-6,CASSTRRQENSPLHF
TRBV5-6,TRBJ2-1,CASSLFSHNEQFF
TRBV5-1,TRBJ2-3,CASQEFSGTGTDTQYF
TRBV27,TRBJ2-2,CASSHQGIRGGELFF
TRBV21-1,TRBJ2-3,CASSTRTNTDTQYF
TRBV5-1,TRBJ2-2,CASSSLLSRRINTGELFF
TRBV28,TRBJ1-2,CAIRSGPYYGYTF
TRBV5-6,TRBJ2-5,CASSLVGARETQYF
TRBV28,TRBJ1-1,CASSFWDRNTEAFF
TRBV27,TRBJ1-5,CASSARGLLGQPQHF
TRBV5-1,TRBJ2-6,CASSLVGGSLSGANVLTF
TRBV6-1,TRBJ2-5,CASSPGLAGETQYF
TRBV11-2,TRBJ2-1,CASTSNGRGQYNEQFF
TRBV19,TRBJ2-7,CASSPRTGGPYEQYF
TRBV7-8,TRBJ1-4,CASSAEGTNEKLFF
TRBV6-6,TRBJ1-1,CASSKQGSGTEAFF
TRBV9,TRBJ2-3,CASSTQSGRAPDTQYF